One and the same sample provided the 21 T cell receptor beta chains below, sequenced in a study of blood T cell repertoires in COVID-19. Clones were sequenced by immunoSEQ multiplex PCR, and TCRdb holds only the in-frame ones, with some missing. This table holds fewer than 150,000 clones, 88% found once. Sequenced: peripheral blood. The source of these receptors is a woman between 70 and 85 years old who had recovered from COVID-19.

The chain is built from TRBV30 and TRBJ1-6; D is ambiguous. Germline loops: CDR1 GTSNPN, CDR2 SVGIG (reference sequence). Trimming removed 7 bases from V and 0 bases from J, with 7 bases in between. The CDR3 is 13 amino acids. The CDR3 sequence is CASEISYNSPLHF. The CDR3 DNA is TGTGCCTCTGAGATCTCCTATAATTCACCCCTCCACTTT.

This rearrangement joins TRBV19 to TRBJ2-7; possibly TRBD2 for D (5 bases). This CDR3 comprises 13 residues. Germline CDR1 LNHDA, CDR2 SQIVND (reference sequence). V was shortened by 8 bases and J by 3 bases, with 14 bases between the two germline ends. CDR3 DNA sequence: TGTGCCAGTGAGGGAGTCGATGGCTACGAGCAGTACTTC. Its protein product is CASEGVDGYEQYF.

The genes are TRBV5-1 and TRBJ2-2; 7 bases agree with TRBD1. The CDR3 loop spans 16 amino acids. Losses at the gene ends were 4 bases for V and 7 bases for J; bases not matched to a gene: 13. The germline V gene has CDR1 SGHRS and CDR2 YFSETQ. The CDR3 loop is CASSPLPGTAGGELFF. CDR3 DNA: TGCGCCAGCAGCCCACTACCCGGGACAGCCGGCGGGGAGCTGTTTTTT.

The chain is built from TRBV13 and TRBJ2-5, with 8 bases identical to TRBD2. J gave up 4 bases and V 4 bases, and 17 bases lay outside the gene matches. CDR3 length: 18 residues. CDR1 PRHDT and CDR2 FYEKMQ come from the germline V gene (reference sequence). For the CDR3, the DNA is TGTGCCAGCAGCTCTACGCGGGGGGAGTCCTGGAGCGGAGAGACCCAGTACTTC. Amino acids: CASSSTRGESWSGETQYF.

This clone occurred once. The chain is built from TRBV10-3 and TRBJ2-3, with TRBD1 as a possible D gene (5 bases). The germline gives CDR1 ENHRY, CDR2 SYGVKD. With 4 bases removed from V and 1 base from J, the gap between germline ends came to 12 bases. This CDR3 is built from 15 residues. The CDR3 region is CAISVGARGTDTQYF. The CDR3 nucleotides read TGTGCCATCAGTGTTGGGGCTCGGGGCACAGATACGCAGTATTTT.

This chain joins TRBV3-1 (or the pseudogene TRBV3-2) and TRBJ2-3; D remains unclear. The germline V gene has CDR1 LGHDT and CDR2 YNNKEL (reference sequence). CDR3 length equals 11 residues. The V and J ends lost 2 bases and 5 bases respectively, with 2 bases between them. As DNA, the CDR3 is TGTGCCAGCAGCCAACTAGATACGCAGTATTTT. The encoded protein is CASSQLDTQYF.

CDR3: CASSFMTGGSGNTIYF. Here the CDR3 DNA reads TGTGCCAGCAGCTTTATGACAGGGGGCAGTGGAAACACCATATATTTT. The chain joins TRBV7-2 to TRBJ1-3, with 10 nucleotides matching TRBD1. V lost 3 bases and J lost 3; bases outside the gene matches: 5. This CDR3 contains 16 residues. Germline V lookup: CDR1 SGHTA, CDR2 FQGNSA.

The CDR3 nucleotides are TGTGCCAGCAGCGTATTCCCCGGAGAGACCCAGTACTTC. This encodes CASSVFPGETQYF. V usage is TRBV9 and J usage is TRBJ2-5; D is uncertain. The CDR3 spans 13 residues. The V and J ends lost 1 base and 4 bases respectively, with 8 bases between them. Germline loops: CDR1 SGDLS, CDR2 YYNGEE.

The gene calls are TRBV18 and TRBJ2-7; the D gene is possibly TRBD1 (5 bases). Germline V gene lookup returns CDR1 KGHSH and CDR2 LQKENI. The CDR3 is made up of 14 amino acids. V was clipped by 0 bases and J by 3 bases, with 9 bases between them. The CDR3 loop reads CASSPPSDNYEQYF. DNA of the CDR3: TGTGCCAGCTCACCACCGTCGGACAACTACGAGCAGTACTTC. The complete variable domain, with remaining parts taken from reference TRBV18 and TRBJ2-7, reads NAGVMQNPRHLVRRRGQEARLRCSPMKGHSHVYWYRQLPEEGLKFMVYLQKENIIDESGMPKERFSAEFPKEGPSILRIQQVVRGDSAAYFCASSPPSDNYEQYFGPGTRLTVT.

CDR3 sequence reads: CASRTGAGGETQYF. The DNA for the CDR3 is TGTGCCAGCAGAACTGGCGCGGGGGGGGAGACCCAGTACTTC. V is TRBV28 and J is TRBJ2-5, with 9 nucleotides matching TRBD2. The J segment lost 5 bases and the V segment lost 6 bases, leaving 7 bases of the junction unmatched. The CDR3 totals 14 residues. The germline CDR1 and CDR2 sequences are MDHEN and SYDVKM.

The chain has TRBV18 and TRBJ2-7, with D hard to call. V was shortened by 6 bases and J by 0 bases, with 6 bases between the two germline ends. The length of the CDR3 is 12 residues. In germline, CDR1 is KGHSH, CDR2 LQKENI. The CDR3 spells CASSALSYEQYF. In nucleotides, the CDR3 is TGTGCCAGCTCGGCCCTCTCCTACGAGCAGTACTTC.

The rearrangement joins TRBV4-3 to TRBJ2-2; possibly TRBD2 for D (6 bases). Trimming took off 4 bases at V and 2 bases at J, with 11 bases between the two ends. Germline V CDR1 and CDR2: LGHNA, YSLEER. The CDR3 has 15 residues. For the CDR3, the DNA is TGCGCCAGCAGCCCCGGGACTGCCAACACCGGGGAGCTGTTTTTT. Translating gives CASSPGTANTGELFF.

The CDR3 loop is CASRSGPSTDTQYF. Here the CDR3 DNA reads TGTGCCAGCAGAAGCGGTCCTAGCACAGATACGCAGTATTTT. The chain combines TRBV5-6 with TRBJ2-3; D may be TRBD2 (5 bases). Looked up from germline, CDR1 is SGHDT and CDR2 is YYEEEE. The CDR3 runs to 14 residues. V was pared by 5 bases and J by 0 bases, with 10 bases between.

V is TRBV12-3 or TRBV12-4 and J is TRBJ1-2; D ambiguous. The CDR3 consists of 12 residues. The V gene lost 4 bases and the J gene lost 4 bases, with 7 bases spanning the gap. The CDR3 reads CASSSGGYGYTF. The CDR3 DNA reads as TGTGCCAGCAGTTCCGGAGGCTATGGCTACACCTTC.

V usage is TRBV9 and J usage is TRBJ2-3, with 8 bases fitting TRBD2. The J segment lost 6 bases and the V segment lost 3 bases, leaving 9 bases of the junction unmatched. CDR3 length: 15 residues. Germline CDR1 and CDR2: SGDLS and YYNGEE. CDR3 region: CASSAGGESGDTQYF. CDR3 DNA: TGTGCCAGCAGCGCGGGAGGGGAGAGCGGGGATACGCAGTATTTT.

The chain carries TRBV14 and TRBJ2-3; the D is unclear. V lost 1 base to trimming and J lost 7 bases, with 3 bases between them. Germline V gene data show CDR1 as SGHDN and CDR2 as FVKESK. The CDR3 has 11 amino acids. The CDR3 region has the DNA TGTGCCAGCAGCCAAGCATATACGCAGTATTTT. It yields the protein CASSQAYTQYF.

The chain uses TRBV30 and TRBJ1-1; tentative D call: TRBD1 (5 bases). The CDR3 has 13 amino acids. Trimming shortened V by 3 bases and J by 0 bases, and 8 bases separated the two germline ends. Germline V lookup: CDR1 GTSNPN, CDR2 SVGIG (reference sequence). CDR3 protein: CAWRQGVNTEAFF. In nucleotides, the CDR3 is TGTGCCTGGAGGCAGGGCGTGAACACTGAAGCTTTCTTT.

The rearrangement uses TRBV18 and TRBJ2-2, with 10 positions matching TRBD2. The CDR3 totals 18 residues. V lost 4 bases to trimming and J lost 6 bases; unmatched junction nucleotides: 14. Germline V gene sequence: CDR1 KGHSH, CDR2 LQKENI. In DNA form, the CDR3 reads TGTGCCAGCTCACTGGTTGCTAGCGGGAGAGTCACCGCCGGGGAGCTGTTTTTT. Protein product: CASSLVASGRVTAGELFF.

This sequence joins TRBV2 and TRBJ1-1, with 7 bases that match TRBD1. Germline V CDR1 and CDR2: SNHLY, FYNNEI. This CDR3 contains 13 residues. J lost 3 bases, V lost 8 bases, and 6 bases had no gene match. The CDR3 is CASCRDSHTEAFF. The CDR3, as DNA: TGTGCCAGCTGCCGGGACAGCCACACTGAAGCTTTCTTT. Full variable domain (outside the CDR3, taken from reference TRBV2 and TRBJ1-1): EPEVTQTPSHQVTQMGQEVILRCVPISNHLYFYWYRQILGQKVEFLVSFYNNEISEKSEIFDDQFSVERPDGSNFTLKIRSTKLEDSAMYFCASCRDSHTEAFFGQGTRLTVV.

This clone was detected many times. This chain joins TRBV4-3 and TRBJ2-7; tentative D call: TRBD2 (5 bases). Germline values: CDR1 LGHNA, CDR2 YSLEER. V was shortened by 1 base and J by 6 bases, with 10 bases between the two germline ends. This CDR3 has 13 amino acids. CDR3: CASSQVTGVEQYF. DNA for the CDR3: TGCGCCAGCAGCCAAGTCACCGGGGTCGAGCAGTACTTC.

This clone was seen only once. CDR3 nucleotides: TGTGCCACCAAGAGTAGCGGGGAAGAGACCCAGTACTTC. This translates into CATKSSGEETQYF. The chain recombines TRBV2 with TRBJ2-5, with 8 nucleotides matching TRBD2. This CDR3 region has 13 residues. From germline, CDR1 is SNHLY and CDR2 FYNNEI. V lost 10 bases to trimming and J lost 3 bases; unmatched junction nucleotides: 7. The full variable domain, in which reference TRBV2 and TRBJ2-5 provide the parts outside the CDR3, is EPEVTQTPSHQVTQMGQEVILRCVPISNHLYFYWYRQILGQKVEFLVSFYNNEISEKSEIFDDQFSVERPDGSNFTLKIRSTKLEDSAMYFCATKSSGEETQYFGPGTRLLVL.